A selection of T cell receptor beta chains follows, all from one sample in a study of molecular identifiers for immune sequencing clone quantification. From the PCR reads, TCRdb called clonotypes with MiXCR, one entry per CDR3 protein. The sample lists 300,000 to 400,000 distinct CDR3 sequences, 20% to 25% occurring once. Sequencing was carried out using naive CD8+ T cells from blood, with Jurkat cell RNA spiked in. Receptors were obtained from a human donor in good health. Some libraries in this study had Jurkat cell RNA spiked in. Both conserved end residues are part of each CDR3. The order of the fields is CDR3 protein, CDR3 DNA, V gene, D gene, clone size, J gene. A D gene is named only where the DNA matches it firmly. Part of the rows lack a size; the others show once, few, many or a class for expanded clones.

cdr3_aa: CASSLLSGVIAYEQYF
cdr3_nt: TGTGCCAGCAGTTTACTGTCTGGGGTAATCGCCTACGAGCAGTACTTC
v_call: TRBV28
d_call: NA
clone_size: many
j_call: TRBJ2-7

cdr3_aa: CASSYRAGAKNIQYF
cdr3_nt: TGTGCCAGCAGTTACAGGGCCGGAGCCAAAAACATTCAGTACTTC
v_call: TRBV6-5
d_call: NA
clone_size: many
j_call: TRBJ2-4

cdr3_aa: CASARQGDYEQYF
cdr3_nt: TGTGCCAGCGCCCGACAGGGGGACTACGAGCAGTACTTC
v_call: TRBV27
d_call: TRBD1
clone_size: many
j_call: TRBJ2-7

cdr3_aa: CASSLDSGNYGYTF
cdr3_nt: TGTGCCAGCAGCTTGGATTCAGGAAACTATGGCTACACCTTC
v_call: TRBV5-4
d_call: NA
clone_size: many
j_call: TRBJ1-2

cdr3_aa: CASSYGTGVETQYF
cdr3_nt: TGTGCCAGCAGCTACGGGACAGGGGTCGAGACCCAGTACTTC
v_call: TRBV12-3/TRBV12-4
d_call: TRBD1
clone_size: many
j_call: TRBJ2-5

cdr3_aa: CASSGGLAGVDTQYF
cdr3_nt: TGTGCCAGCAGCGGGGGACTAGCGGGAGTAGATACGCAGTATTTT
v_call: TRBV12-3/TRBV12-4
d_call: TRBD2
clone_size: many
j_call: TRBJ2-3

cdr3_aa: CASSEAGKRGSPDTQYF
cdr3_nt: TGTGCCAGCAGTGAAGCGGGAAAGCGGGGGAGCCCAGATACGCAGTATTTT
v_call: TRBV2
d_call: TRBD2
clone_size: few
j_call: TRBJ2-3

cdr3_aa: CASSQDSTGGKNQPQHF
cdr3_nt: TGCGCCAGCAGCCAAGACTCAACAGGGGGAAAGAATCAGCCCCAGCATTTT
v_call: TRBV4-3
d_call: TRBD1
clone_size: few
j_call: TRBJ1-5

cdr3_aa: CASSYSQGTDTQYF
cdr3_nt: TGTGCCAGCAGTTACTCCCAAGGGACAGATACGCAGTATTTT
v_call: TRBV6-2/TRBV6-3
d_call: NA
clone_size: NA
j_call: TRBJ2-3

cdr3_aa: CASLTFPGLTYEQYF
cdr3_nt: TGTGCCAGTCTAACCTTTCCGGGACTAACCTACGAGCAGTACTTC
v_call: TRBV6-2/TRBV6-3
d_call: TRBD2
clone_size: few
j_call: TRBJ2-7

cdr3_aa: CASSTWDDILTDTQYF
cdr3_nt: TGTGCCAGCAGCACGTGGGACGATATCTTAACAGATACGCAGTATTTT
v_call: TRBV14
d_call: NA
clone_size: many
j_call: TRBJ2-3

cdr3_aa: CASSERGSSENTEAFF
cdr3_nt: TGTGCCAGCAGTGAGCGGGGTTCCAGCGAGAACACTGAAGCTTTCTTT
v_call: TRBV2
d_call: NA
clone_size: many
j_call: TRBJ1-1

cdr3_aa: CASSWGQGGEAFF
cdr3_nt: TGCGCCAGCAGCTGGGGACAGGGTGGTGAAGCTTTCTTT
v_call: TRBV5-1
d_call: TRBD1
clone_size: many
j_call: TRBJ1-1

cdr3_aa: CASSQEHQGAWEQYF
cdr3_nt: TGCGCCAGCAGCCAAGAACATCAGGGGGCTTGGGAGCAGTACTTC
v_call: TRBV4-1
d_call: TRBD1
clone_size: few
j_call: TRBJ2-7

cdr3_aa: CASSYLTTPYEQYF
cdr3_nt: TGTGCCAGCAGTTACCTGACTACGCCCTACGAGCAGTACTTC
v_call: TRBV6-2/TRBV6-3
d_call: NA
clone_size: NA
j_call: TRBJ2-7

cdr3_aa: CASQGGGGQYEQYF
cdr3_nt: TGTGCCAGCCAAGGGGGCGGGGGACAATACGAGCAGTACTTC
v_call: TRBV2
d_call: NA
clone_size: NA
j_call: TRBJ2-7

cdr3_aa: CASSVGGVVYEQYF
cdr3_nt: TGTGCCAGTAGTGTTGGGGGGGTAGTCTACGAGCAGTACTTC
v_call: TRBV19
d_call: TRBD2
clone_size: many
j_call: TRBJ2-7

cdr3_aa: CASGPGMQGRQPQHF
cdr3_nt: TGTGCCAGCGGGCCTGGCATGCAGGGAAGACAGCCCCAGCATTTT
v_call: TRBV2
d_call: NA
clone_size: NA
j_call: TRBJ1-5

cdr3_aa: CASSNPTSGISRFTDTQYF
cdr3_nt: TGTGCCAGCAGCAACCCGACTAGCGGGATTTCAAGATTCACAGATACGCAGTATTTT
v_call: TRBV7-9
d_call: TRBD2
clone_size: many
j_call: TRBJ2-3

cdr3_aa: CASSSRQSLRAETQYF
cdr3_nt: TGTGCCAGCAGCTCTCGACAGTCACTGCGGGCGGAGACCCAGTACTTC
v_call: TRBV13
d_call: NA
clone_size: many
j_call: TRBJ2-5

cdr3_aa: CASSLVLEISYNEQFF
cdr3_nt: TGCGCCAGCAGCCTCGTTTTAGAAATCTCCTACAATGAGCAGTTCTTC
v_call: TRBV4-3
d_call: NA
clone_size: few
j_call: TRBJ2-1

cdr3_aa: CSAVRRGSYNEQFF
cdr3_nt: TGCAGCGCCGTGCGGCGGGGTTCCTACAATGAGCAGTTCTTC
v_call: TRBV29-1
d_call: NA
clone_size: many
j_call: TRBJ2-1

cdr3_aa: CASSPFEYNEQFF
cdr3_nt: TGTGCCAGCAGCCCGTTCGAGTACAATGAGCAGTTCTTC
v_call: TRBV27
d_call: NA
clone_size: NA
j_call: TRBJ2-1

cdr3_aa: CSARGLADTQYF
cdr3_nt: TGCAGCGCCCGGGGCCTTGCGGATACGCAGTATTTT
v_call: TRBV29-1
d_call: NA
clone_size: many
j_call: TRBJ2-3

cdr3_aa: CSVDRVVSTDTQYF
cdr3_nt: TGCAGCGTTGACCGGGTCGTCAGCACAGATACGCAGTATTTT
v_call: TRBV29-1
d_call: NA
clone_size: many
j_call: TRBJ2-3

cdr3_aa: CASSSWDRWAFF
cdr3_nt: TGTGCCAGCAGTTCCTGGGACAGGTGGGCTTTCTTT
v_call: TRBV13
d_call: TRBD1
clone_size: many
j_call: TRBJ1-1

cdr3_aa: CSARGGGPGTAKNTIYF
cdr3_nt: TGCAGTGCTAGGGGTGGGGGACCCGGGACAGCTAAAAACACCATATATTTT
v_call: TRBV20-1
d_call: TRBD1
clone_size: NA
j_call: TRBJ1-3

cdr3_aa: CASSHWKLAQETQYF
cdr3_nt: TGTGCCAGCAGCCATTGGAAACTAGCACAAGAGACCCAGTACTTC
v_call: TRBV7-2
d_call: NA
clone_size: many
j_call: TRBJ2-5

cdr3_aa: CASTLTGTSTEAFF
cdr3_nt: TGTGCCAGCACCTTAACAGGAACTAGCACTGAAGCTTTCTTT
v_call: TRBV12-3/TRBV12-4
d_call: NA
clone_size: many
j_call: TRBJ1-1

cdr3_aa: CASSFPPGLVNDEQYF
cdr3_nt: TGTGCCAGCAGCTTCCCACCGGGACTAGTTAACGACGAGCAGTACTTC
v_call: TRBV7-9
d_call: TRBD2
clone_size: many
j_call: TRBJ2-7

cdr3_aa: CASGRLETQYF
cdr3_nt: TGTGCCAGCGGACGCCTGGAGACCCAGTACTTC
v_call: TRBV5-5
d_call: NA
clone_size: NA
j_call: TRBJ2-5

cdr3_aa: CASSRTLAGEGDTQYF
cdr3_nt: TGTGCCAGCAGCCGCACCTTAGCGGGGGAGGGAGATACGCAGTATTTT
v_call: TRBV7-9
d_call: TRBD2
clone_size: few
j_call: TRBJ2-3

cdr3_aa: CASSLARRGGGYEQYF
cdr3_nt: TGTGCCAGCAGCTTAGCGCGCCGCGGGGGGGGGTACGAGCAGTACTTC
v_call: TRBV7-2
d_call: TRBD2
clone_size: many
j_call: TRBJ2-7